This T cell receptor (beta chain) was recorded in a study of Graves' ophthalmopathy and Graves' hyperthyroidism. This clonotype was seen more than once but under ten times. As yet, its antigen is unknown. V dropped 3 bases and J dropped 7 bases, with 22 bases sitting between them. This CDR3 is built from 16 residues. Germline V gives CDR1 DFQATT, CDR2 SNEGSKA (reference sequence). Study observations and caveats: The model predicted ophthalmopathy progression with 70.59% sensitivity and less than 80% specificity.

As the template, RNA transcripts were used to amplify TCR beta CDR3 regions. Following a first-round RT-PCR that used HTBI primers, a second-round multiplex PCR was carried out. TCRdb reprocessed the multiplex PCR reads via MiXCR and lists one record per CDR3 protein. The sample yields 740,000 or so distinct CDR3 sequences, 35% to 50% seen once. The chain links TRBV20-1 to TRBJ1-5, with D unresolved. Sequencing was carried out using peripheral blood. The clonotype originates from an adult man with Graves' ophthalmopathy. The CDR3 spells CSARMDADPVTQPQHF. The CDR3 coding sequence is TGCAGTGCTAGGATGGACGCCGACCCGGTTACGCAGCCCCAGCATTTT.